The 18 T cell receptor beta chains in this list originate from one sample, sequenced in a study of OX40 agonist ivuxolimab in advanced cancers. Using immunoSEQ multiplex PCR, the repertoire was profiled, and TCRdb retains in-frame clones only, with some absent. The sample lists about 65,000 clones, around nine tenths occurring once. Material: CD4+ or CD8+ T cells sorted from blood, obtained in a trial of the OX40 agonist ivuxolimab. Every receptor here comes from an adult with an advanced solid tumor such as melanoma, head and neck, liver or kidney cancer.

The chain joins TRBV29-1 to TRBJ1-2; D is possibly TRBD1 (5 bases). The CDR3 covers 14 residues. Trimming removed 5 bases at V and 4 bases at J, with 17 bases between. Germline CDR1 and CDR2: SQVTM and ANQGSEA. DNA of the CDR3: TGCAGCGTTCCCTTGCCCGGGACGCCCTATGGCTACACCTTC. Protein sequence: CSVPLPGTPYGYTF.

The chain recombines TRBV6-5 with TRBJ1-4; 8 positions match TRBD1. This CDR3 has 14 amino acids. CDR1 and CDR2 (germline): MNHEY, SVGAGI. The trim removed 6 bases at V and 5 bases at J, leaving 5 bases unmatched. The CDR3 DNA reads as TGTGCCAGCAGGGTGGGACAGGTGAATGAAAAACTGTTTTTT. Translating gives CASRVGQVNEKLFF.

The chain is built from TRBV7-9 and TRBJ1-5, with D hard to call. The germline gives CDR1 SEHNR, CDR2 FQNEAQ (reference sequence). The V end was cut by 1 base, the J end by 3 bases, with 7 bases between. This CDR3 has 14 residues. CDR3 loop: CASSLGGINQPQHF. The CDR3 DNA reads TGTGCCAGCAGCTTAGGCGGGATCAATCAGCCCCAGCATTTT.

The rearrangement uses TRBV5-8 and TRBJ2-7; 10 bases map to TRBD1. The CDR3 has 15 residues. The germline V gene encodes CDR1 SGHTS and CDR2 YDEGEE. Trimming took 4 bases from V and 6 from J; bases not matched to a gene: 10. In nucleotides, the CDR3 is TGTGCCAGCAGCCTGGGCGGGACAGGGGTCTCCGAGCAGTACTTC. Translating it yields CASSLGGTGVSEQYF.

This clone has just one count. The chain links TRBV11-2 to TRBJ2-3, with 10 bases aligning to TRBD1. CDR3 length: 15 residues. Germline V CDR1 and CDR2: SGHAT, FQNNGV. V gave up 4 bases and J gave up 3 bases; unmatched junction bases: 4. The DNA of the CDR3 is TGTGCCAGCAGCTCGACAGGGGGCCTGACAGATACGCAGTATTTT. Encoded protein: CASSSTGGLTDTQYF.

The genes are TRBV30 and TRBJ2-7, with 7 bases identical to TRBD1. V shed 3 bases and J 1 base; nucleotides not matched to a gene: 3. CDR1 and CDR2 (germline): GTSNPN, SVGIG (reference sequence). This CDR3 has 13 residues. In DNA form, the CDR3 reads TGTGCCTGGAGAGGGACAGCATCCTACGAGCAGTACTTC. Encoded protein: CAWRGTASYEQYF.

V and J are TRBV5-1 and TRBJ2-5, with 11 bases identical to TRBD2. Germline trimming cut 3 bases from V and 1 base from J; bases unmatched to any gene: 8. The CDR3 covers 17 residues. Germline values: CDR1 SGHRS, CDR2 YFSETQ. For the CDR3, the DNA is TGCGCCAGCAGCTCGAACCCTAGCGGGGGGACCCAAGAGACCCAGTACTTC. Its protein product is CASSSNPSGGTQETQYF. Supplemented by reference TRBV5-1 and TRBJ2-5, the full variable domain reads KAGVTQTPRYLIKTRGQQVTLSCSPISGHRSVSWYQQTPGQGLQFLFEYFSETQRNKGNFPGRFSGRQFSNSRSEMNVSTLELGDSALYLCASSSNPSGGTQETQYFGPGTRLLVL.

The genes are TRBV9 and TRBJ1-3; TRBD1 matches 7 bases. J lost 2 bases, V lost 4 bases, and 9 bases had no gene match. The CDR3 extends over 16 amino acids. CDR1 is SGDLS and CDR2 is YYNGEE in the germline V gene. The CDR3 DNA reads TGTGCCAGCAGCCCCCGAGGGGGCGGGCCTGGAAACACCATATATTTT. Encoded protein: CASSPRGGGPGNTIYF.

The chain is built from TRBV18 and TRBJ2-3, with TRBD2 matching over 14 bases. The CDR3 is 18 amino acids. In germline, CDR1 is KGHSH, CDR2 LQKENI. The V and J ends lost 6 bases and 0 bases, in that order; junction bases with no gene match: 8. CDR3 coding DNA: TGTGCCAGCTCCGCGACTAGCGGGGGGGCCTCTAGCACAGATACGCAGTATTTT. Amino acids: CASSATSGGASSTDTQYF.

V usage is TRBV19 and J usage is TRBJ2-7; D is undetermined. Trimming cost V 3 bases and J 6 bases, with 6 bases left between them. Looked up from germline, CDR1 is LNHDA and CDR2 is SQIVND (reference sequence). The CDR3 contains 11 residues. The CDR3 region is CASSIGTEQYF. The CDR3 bases are TGTGCCAGTAGTATTGGTACCGAGCAGTACTTC.

The chain couples TRBV7-9 to TRBJ2-7; D might be TRBD2 (6 bases). Per the germline V gene, CDR1 is SEHNR and CDR2 is FQNEAQ (reference sequence). The CDR3 is 16 residues long. Between the trimmed V and J ends, which lost 1 base and 1 base, there was a span of 14 bases. CDR3 region: CASSLDDRGRSYEQYF. The CDR3, as DNA: TGTGCCAGCAGCTTAGACGACAGAGGGAGGTCCTACGAGCAGTACTTC.

J is TRBJ2-3 and V is TRBV11-2; 7 bases agree with TRBD2. The CDR3 runs to 16 residues. The germline V gene encodes CDR1 SGHAT and CDR2 FQNNGV. The trim removed 3 bases at V and 5 bases at J, leaving 11 bases unmatched. In DNA, the CDR3 is TGTGCCAGCAGCTTGGGTCTAGTTGGGGAGGGAGATACGCAGTATTTT. Protein: CASSLGLVGEGDTQYF.

The genes are TRBV10-3 and TRBJ1-5, with D unresolved. The CDR3 covers 12 residues. Germline CDR1 ENHRY, CDR2 SYGVKD. V was pared by 2 bases and J by 4 bases, with 3 bases between. The CDR3 spells CAISETNQPQHF. The CDR3 DNA reads as TGTGCCATCAGTGAGACTAATCAGCCCCAGCATTTT.

The chain employs TRBV5-1 and TRBJ2-7; 7 positions agree with TRBD1. Germline V lookup: CDR1 SGHRS, CDR2 YFSETQ. The CDR3 totals 18 residues. V shed 3 bases, J shed 0 bases, and the junction held 15 bases outside the gene matches. Here the CDR3 DNA reads TGCGCCAGCAGCTCTATGACCTTGGACAGGAGAAGCTCCTACGAGCAGTACTTC. The encoded protein is CASSSMTLDRRSSYEQYF.

This chain joins TRBV6-6 and TRBJ1-3; D possibly corresponds to TRBD1 (5 bases). This CDR3 is 13 amino acids long. The V gene lost 3 bases and the J gene lost 4 bases, with 7 bases spanning the gap. The germline V gene has CDR1 MNHNY and CDR2 SVGAGI (reference sequence). The CDR3, as DNA: TGTGCCAGCAGTTATTCAGGGGGAAACACCATATATTTT. It yields the protein CASSYSGGNTIYF.

The genes are TRBV6-1 and TRBJ1-2, with D unresolved. The ends were cut back, 1 base at V and 5 bases at J, with 11 bases in the middle. Germline CDR1 and CDR2: MNHNS and SASEGT. The CDR3 length is 14 residues. CDR3 sequence reads: CASSEGEGPYGYTF. CDR3 nucleotides: TGTGCCAGCAGTGAAGGGGAGGGCCCTTATGGCTACACCTTC.

The chain links TRBV5-7 to TRBJ2-7; D remains unclear. TRBV5-7 is assigned to the ORF class and has an uncertain function. The CDR3 is 12 residues long. V lost 0 bases, J lost 4 bases, and 5 bases lay in between. CDR3 sequence: CASSLAAYEQYF. CDR3 in DNA: TGTGCCAGCAGCTTGGCCGCGTACGAGCAGTACTTC.

J is TRBJ2-1 and V is TRBV6-4; TRBD2 matches at 13 bases. This CDR3 spans 15 amino acids. The germline gives CDR1 MRHNA, CDR2 SNTAGT. V lost 3 bases, J lost 6 bases, and 2 bases stayed unmatched. The CDR3 region is CASSELAGGPNEQFF. The CDR3 DNA reads TGTGCCAGCAGTGAACTAGCGGGGGGGCCCAATGAGCAGTTCTTC.